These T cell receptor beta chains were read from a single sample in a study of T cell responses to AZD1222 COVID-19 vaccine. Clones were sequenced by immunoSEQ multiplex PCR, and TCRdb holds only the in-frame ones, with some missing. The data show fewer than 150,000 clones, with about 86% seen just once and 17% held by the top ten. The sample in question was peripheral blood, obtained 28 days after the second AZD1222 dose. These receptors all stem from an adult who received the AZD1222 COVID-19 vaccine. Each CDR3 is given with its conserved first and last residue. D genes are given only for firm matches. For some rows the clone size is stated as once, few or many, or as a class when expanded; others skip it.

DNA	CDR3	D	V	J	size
TGCGCCAGCAGCCCCCGTTGGAGCACCAATCAGCCCCAGCATTTT	CASSPRWSTNQPQHF	.	TRBV4-3	TRBJ1-5	.
TGTGCCAGCAGCGGGGGGACAGGAGAGCAGTACTTC	CASSGGTGEQYF	.	TRBV6-2/TRBV6-3	TRBJ2-7	.
TGTGCCAGCTCCCAGCAGGGGGGGAGCTACGAGCAGTACTTC	CASSQQGGSYEQYF	.	TRBV27	TRBJ2-7	.
TGTGCCAGCAGTTTGGAGGCAGGGACCCAGACCCAGTACTTC	CASSLEAGTQTQYF	.	TRBV27	TRBJ2-5	once
TGTGCCACCAGGGCCCGGACAGATTCAACTAATGAAAAACTGTTTTTT	CATRARTDSTNEKLFF	.	TRBV24-1	TRBJ1-4	.
TGTGCCAGCAGCTCCCGGGACAGGGGGAATGAGCAGTTCTTC	CASSSRDRGNEQFF	TRBD1	TRBV13	TRBJ2-1	.
TGTGCCAGCAGCCTTACGGACAGTAGCAATCAGCCCCAGCATTTT	CASSLTDSSNQPQHF	.	TRBV7-6	TRBJ1-5	.
TGTGCCAGTAGTCCACGACAGGGTGACTCACCCCTCCACTTT	CASSPRQGDSPLHF	TRBD1	TRBV19	TRBJ1-6	.
TGTGCCAGCAGTTACGGGACAGGGACCACCGGGGAGCTGTTTTTT	CASSYGTGTTGELFF	TRBD1	TRBV6-5	TRBJ2-2	.
TGTGCCTGGAGTGACAGGGACGACAGGTGGAACACTGAAGCTTTCTTT	CAWSDRDDRWNTEAFF	.	TRBV30	TRBJ1-1	.
TGCAGCGCTACAGGGGACGCCATGAACACTGAAGCTTTCTTT	CSATGDAMNTEAFF	TRBD1	TRBV29-1	TRBJ1-1	.
TGTGCCAGCAGCTTAGGGGGGGCGGCCGGGGAGCTGTTTTTT	CASSLGGAAGELFF	.	TRBV7-9	TRBJ2-2	.
TGTGCCACCCCCGACAGGGCCTATCCACCCGGCGGGGGCCCCGGTCAGTACTTC	CATPDRAYPPGGGPGQYF	.	TRBV19	TRBJ2-7	.
TGCAGCGTCGATGACCCGAACTCTGGAAACACCATATATTTT	CSVDDPNSGNTIYF	.	TRBV29-1	TRBJ1-3	.
TGTGCCATCCTTGACGGAAACTCTGGAAACACCATATATTTT	CAILDGNSGNTIYF	.	TRBV10-3	TRBJ1-3	.
TGTGCTAGTGGTTTAGGGGCCGGCCGGGCCCAGTACTTC	CASGLGAGRAQYF	.	TRBV12-5	TRBJ2-5	.
TGTGCCAGCAGGATGGACGGAGGAGGATACAATGAGCAGTTCTTC	CASRMDGGGYNEQFF	.	TRBV6-6	TRBJ2-1	.
TGTGCCAGCAGCGCCGACGCGGGGAGTCGAGATACGCAGTATTTT	CASSADAGSRDTQYF	.	TRBV9	TRBJ2-3	.
TGTGCCAGCAGTGAAGACCGGGGGCCTGGGGCCAACGTCCTGACTTTC	CASSEDRGPGANVLTF	.	TRBV2	TRBJ2-6	.
TGTGCCAGCAGTTACTTCCAGGGGAACACTGAAGCTTTCTTT	CASSYFQGNTEAFF	.	TRBV6-2/TRBV6-3	TRBJ1-1	.
TGTGCCAGCAGCCCCGGACAGGGCTATGGCTACACCTTC	CASSPGQGYGYTF	TRBD1	TRBV12-3/TRBV12-4	TRBJ1-2	few